This T cell receptor beta chain derives from a study of beta chain features in type 1 diabetes (dated by TCRdb to the late 2010s). About the full investigation: Mean age, gender distribution, total cell number and subset yield were not different between patients and healthy donors. A total of 107,917,701 sorted cells were examined across all samples, and the number of cells per subset was strongly correlated with RNA yield. In the study, recently diagnosed type 1 diabetes patients and matched healthy donors were compared on the TCRB repertoires of their sorted circulating CD4+ T cell subsets. Regulatory and stem cell-like memory subsets were obtained from only 8 patients and roughly 8 healthy donors, while naive and central memory subsets were obtained from all 30 or so donors.

V is clipped by 3 bases and J by 5 bases, and the sequence between their germline boundaries is 13 bases long. Per the germline V gene, SGDLS is the CDR1 and YYNGEE is the CDR2. The CDR3 goes from the cysteine to the phenylalanine over 14 residues. The DNA shown is the 42-base CDR3, in frame from base 1. A single peripheral blood draw of around 0.11 L on average was collected from each donor into heparinised tubes. Naive, central memory, regulatory and stem cell-like memory CD4+ T cells were sorted on a BD FACSAria II using a panel including CD45RO, CCR7, CD25, CD127, CD95 and CD27. Every sorted population had a purity above 95%. Right away, PBMCs were isolated by Lymphoprep density gradient centrifugation and were stained directly, with no culture step. Samples were stained and sorted in pairs, with one healthy donor and one patient per experiment, so that batch effects were minimized. For this clone: Its antigen is currently not known. No per-base quality is available; no much larger clone lies one base away.

The entire amount of isolated RNA was reverse transcribed using the High Capacity cDNA Reverse Transcription Kit, so the sequenced TCRB transcripts were expressed ones. Deep immunoSEQ sequencing was applied to naive, central memory and regulatory T cell samples, giving an average of about 3.4 million total reads per sample. Sorted cells were lysed in RLT buffer and RNA was extracted with DNase-treated RNeasy Micro or Mini kits, depending on cell number. To prevent cross-contamination, every cell subset was processed on its own, while patient and healthy donor samples were processed together. The immunoSEQ multiplex PCR was used to amplify TCRB sequences from cDNA, yielding 87-bp fragments that span the CDR3 region. Amplicons were sequenced on the Illumina HiSeq platform. In the authors' own workflow: Synthetic template baselines were used to correct PCR bias computationally, reads within Hamming distance 2 were collapsed, and singletons that could not be merged were discarded. By aligning reads against IMGT, V, D and J genes, CDR3 length, and insertions or deletions at six rearrangement sites were assigned. Within each subset, clonotype counts were normalized to sorted cell number, after which true diversity and Gini coefficients were computed with the tcR R package. The overlap coefficient, calculated on TCRB nucleotide sequences, was used to measure repertoire sharing. Out-of-frame TCRB sequences from naive cells were analyzed to stand in for the pre-selection repertoire. Drawn from immuneACCESS, this table holds only the in-frame rearrangements with V and J called that TCRdb kept. Clones are partly lost; checked studies trace under half to an unresolved V gene and leave the rest unexplained. The V and J calls and the clone size are those of that table, but D and trimming were determined from the DNA. This sample gives 620,000 or so clones in total; 15% to 17% of them show up just once. The ten largest clones capture under 0.095% of the sample.

The study at large found these results: The naive, central memory and regulatory TCRB repertoires appeared to resemble one another more closely among patients than among healthy donors. Because cDNA was sequenced instead of genomic DNA, activated cells with high expression could be over-represented, although the groups did not differ in activation or CD3 levels. HLA sub-analyses involved small numbers of individuals, so any influence of HLA type on TCRB rearrangement remained unresolved. At VDJ recombination sites, type 1 diabetes patients had fewer insertions and more deleted nucleotides, which implies abnormalities in thymic rearrangement. PCR might favor shorter templates, but patient and control samples were amplified and corrected together, so any skew would affect both groups equally. Type 1 diabetes patients showed a moderate but significant shortening of TCRB CDR3 length in all four CD4+ subsets.

The V and J genes are TRBV9 and TRBJ2-3; the D gene cannot be resolved reliably. The sample comprised naive CD4+ T cells from blood. The sample's cell subset or site label, decoded: true naive CD4+ T cells. The source is a young man in good health. The CDR3 amino acid sequence is: CASSAQPSRDTQYF. The bases are TGTGCCAGCAGCGCCCAACCCTCGAGAGATACGCAGTATTTT.